One sample yielded the 28 T cell receptor beta chains listed below, sequenced in a study of cytomegalovirus exposure and HLA in healthy donors. The PCR employed 60 Vbeta primers together with 13 Jbeta primers. TCRdb's copy holds only in-frame clones and misses some; the assay was immunoSEQ multiplex PCR. Found here are fewer than 200,000 clones; the top ten clones hold approximately 6.4%. Sequencing was carried out using PBMCs. The source is a young man in good health and CMV-seronegative.

The J gene is TRBJ2-6, the V gene TRBV7-3; TRBD2 matches at 13 bases. The CDR3 contains 19 residues. Germline lookup yields CDR1 SGHTA and CDR2 FQGTGA. V shed 4 bases, J shed 1 base, and the junction held 7 bases outside the gene matches. CDR3 loop: CASSSLVGLAGSGANVLTF. The CDR3 region has the DNA TGTGCCAGCAGCTCGCTGGTGGGACTAGCGGGATCTGGGGCCAACGTCCTGACTTTC.

The chain couples TRBV5-4 to TRBJ2-5; 10 nucleotides match TRBD1. The J call may be wrong; the DNA end is better matched by TRBJ2-7. The CDR3 length is 14 residues. The V gene's germline CDR1 is SGHNT and CDR2 YYREEE (reference sequence). The chain's CDR3 is CASSFGTGAYEQYF. The CDR3 DNA reads TGTGCCAGCAGTTTCGGGACAGGGGCCTACGAGCAGTACTTC.

The J gene is TRBJ2-1, the V gene TRBV5-8; D gene unclear. The CDR3 consists of 15 residues. V dropped 1 base and J dropped 0 bases, with 8 bases sitting between them. CDR1 is SGHTS and CDR2 is YDEGEE in the germline V gene. The CDR3 coding sequence is TGTGCCAGCAGCTTGTTGTGGAGCTCCTACAATGAGCAGTTCTTC. This translates into CASSLLWSSYNEQFF.

J is TRBJ2-5 and V is TRBV7-9, with TRBD2 as a possible D gene (5 bases). V was clipped by 5 bases and J by 3 bases, with 7 bases between them. The CDR3 loop spans 12 amino acids. Germline CDR1 is SEHNR and CDR2 is FQNEAQ (reference sequence). The CDR3 DNA reads as TGTGCCAGCAGCGCGACTAAAGAGACCCAGTACTTC. It specifies CASSATKETQYF.

The chain carries TRBV7-9 and TRBJ1-1; a possible D gene is TRBD1 (5 bases). Looked up from germline, CDR1 is SEHNR and CDR2 is FQNEAQ (reference sequence). Deletions cut 6 bases from V and 3 bases from J, with 11 bases between. The CDR3 is 13 residues long. The CDR3 loop is CASSRRVDTEAFF. CDR3 sequence (DNA): TGTGCCAGCAGTCGCAGGGTGGACACTGAAGCTTTCTTT.

This chain links TRBV4-2 with TRBJ2-2, with 10 bases aligning to TRBD1. From germline, CDR1 is LGHNA and CDR2 YNFKEQ. The CDR3 loop spans 15 amino acids. V was clipped by 4 bases and J by 3 bases; unmatched bases: 2. CDR3 protein: CASSPDRGDTGELFF. The CDR3 region has the DNA TGTGCCAGCAGCCCGGACAGGGGGGACACCGGGGAGCTGTTTTTT.

The chain has TRBV4-1 and TRBJ2-5, with D maybe TRBD1 (5 bases). CDR1 and CDR2 from the germline V gene are MGHRA and YSYEKL. Trimming removed 4 bases from V and 5 bases from J, with 23 bases in between. The CDR3 totals 17 residues. CDR3 nucleotides: TGCGCCAGCAGCCTAGGACCTAGGGCAGGGCCTCGGGAGACCCAGTACTTC. Translation gives CASSLGPRAGPRETQYF.

The CDR3 loop reads CASSSPRLASSSGANVLTF. The CDR3 nucleotides are TGTGCCAGCAGTTCTCCAAGACTAGCGTCTAGCTCTGGGGCCAACGTCCTGACTTTC. The V call is TRBV27, the J call TRBJ2-6; 8 bases align to TRBD2. The V and J ends lost 4 bases and 0 bases, in that order; junction bases with no gene match: 11. CDR3 length: 19 amino acids. The germline gives CDR1 MNHEY, CDR2 SMNVEV (reference sequence).

The chain is built from TRBV10-1 and TRBJ2-1, with 12 bases identical to TRBD2. The CDR3 runs to 16 residues. The germline V gene has CDR1 WNHNN and CDR2 SYGVQD (reference sequence). Unmatched junction bases numbered 8, after V lost 6 bases and J lost 5 bases. CDR3 residues: CASSTGTSGRNNEQFF. CDR3 in DNA: TGCGCCAGCAGCACCGGGACTAGCGGGCGGAACAATGAGCAGTTCTTC.

V usage is TRBV5-4 and J usage is TRBJ2-7; the D gene is possibly TRBD2 (6 bases). The germline CDR1 and CDR2 sequences are SGHNT and YYREEE (reference sequence). Trimming cost V 6 bases and J 6 bases, with 25 bases left between them. The CDR3 sequence is 16 residues long. The CDR3 DNA sequence: TGTGCCAGCACCGCGGGCCCGACGGGGACTTTTGTCGAGCAGTACTTC. Its translation is CASTAGPTGTFVEQYF.

V and J are TRBV11-3 and TRBJ1-1, with 7 bases lining up with TRBD1. This CDR3 comprises 14 residues. V shed 3 bases, J shed 10 bases, and the junction held 11 bases outside the gene matches. Germline V lookup: CDR1 SGHNT, CDR2 YENEEA. The CDR3 nucleotides read TGTGCCAGCAGCTTTAGGACAGGCGTACCCACAGCTTTCTTT. Amino acids: CASSFRTGVPTAFF.

CDR3 in DNA: TGCGCCAGCAGCCAAGTAATCCGGCAGGCTGGAAACACCATATATTTT. Translation gives CASSQVIRQAGNTIYF. This sequence joins TRBV4-1 and TRBJ1-3, with D unresolved. The CDR3 length is 16 residues. CDR1 is MGHRA, CDR2 YSYEKL, per germline. Trimming shortened V by 1 base and J by 2 bases, and 12 bases separated the two germline ends.

J is TRBJ2-7 and V is TRBV6-6; D is unresolved. Trimming cost V 7 bases and J 0 bases, with 16 bases left between them. The CDR3 runs 15 residues. Germline V lookup: CDR1 MNHNY, CDR2 SVGAGI (reference sequence). This CDR3 reads CASTPSLVNSYEQYF. For the CDR3, the DNA is TGTGCCAGCACCCCTAGTCTGGTTAACTCCTACGAGCAGTACTTC.

The chain carries TRBV7-2 and TRBJ2-7, with D hard to call. CDR1 is SGHTA, CDR2 FQGNSA, per germline. Trimming removed 2 bases at V and 3 bases at J, with 14 bases between. There are 15 residues in the CDR3. Here the CDR3 reads CASSLSRSLGYEQYF. CDR3 bases: TGTGCCAGCAGCTTATCTCGAAGCCTCGGCTACGAGCAGTACTTC.

The chain carries TRBV19 and TRBJ2-4; possibly TRBD1 for D (6 bases). Germline loops: CDR1 LNHDA, CDR2 SQIVND (reference sequence). V dropped 2 bases and J dropped 8 bases, with 13 bases sitting between them. The CDR3 length is 14 residues. CDR3 amino acids: CASSIQGKPDIQYF. CDR3 DNA: TGTGCCAGTAGTATACAGGGGAAGCCTGACATTCAGTACTTC.

CDR3 amino acids: CAWSPGGRIYQPQHF. The CDR3 nucleotides are TGTGCCTGGAGCCCAGGGGGACGTATTTACCAGCCCCAGCATTTT. The chain links TRBV30 to TRBJ1-5; 7 positions agree with TRBD1. The trim removed 3 bases at V and 7 bases at J, leaving 12 bases unmatched. The germline CDR1 and CDR2 sequences are GTSNPN and SVGIG (reference sequence). The CDR3 is 15 residues long.

CDR3 DNA sequence: TGTGCCAGCAGCTTGTCCGGGACAGGGAAAAATCAGCCCCAGCATTTT. It yields the protein CASSLSGTGKNQPQHF. J is TRBJ1-5 and V is TRBV13, with 9 bases lining up with TRBD1. Looked up from germline, CDR1 is PRHDT and CDR2 is FYEKMQ (reference sequence). This CDR3 has 16 amino acids. J was trimmed by 4 bases and V by 3 bases; bases with no gene match: 7.

This rearrangement joins TRBV7-9 to TRBJ2-5; 7 bases are a match to TRBD2. With V trimmed by 2 bases and J by 0 bases, 6 bases remained unmatched. The germline V gene encodes CDR1 SEHNR and CDR2 FQNEAQ (reference sequence). The CDR3 consists of 16 residues. CDR3 coding DNA: TGTGCCAGCAGCTTATATAGGCTAGCGGACCAAGAGACCCAGTACTTC. Protein sequence: CASSLYRLADQETQYF.

The rearrangement joins TRBV6-5 to TRBJ2-7; 8 bases are shared with TRBD2. Germline V gene sequence: CDR1 MNHEY, CDR2 SVGAGI. The trim removed 2 bases at V and 6 bases at J, leaving 9 bases unmatched. The CDR3 runs to 15 residues. The CDR3 DNA follows: TGTGCCAGCAGTTACGAGGGCGGGGGGACTGTCGAGCAGTACTTC. Its protein is CASSYEGGGTVEQYF.

The V call is TRBV7-9, the J call TRBJ1-6; D is undetermined. The CDR3 covers 15 residues. Germline CDR1 reads SEHNR; CDR2 reads FQNEAQ (reference sequence). V lost 5 bases and J 3 bases, leaving 11 bases between the germline ends. For the CDR3, the DNA is TGTGCCAGCAGCCCCGACTTCATCTATAATTCACCCCTCCACTTT. Translation: CASSPDFIYNSPLHF.

The chain links TRBV6-1 to TRBJ1-6; TRBD1 matches at 8 bases. The CDR3 consists of 13 residues. Losses at the gene ends were 9 bases for V and 9 bases for J; bases not matched to a gene: 7. The germline gives CDR1 MNHNS, CDR2 SASEGT. The CDR3 loop reads CASGTGSLSPLHF. Here the CDR3 DNA reads TGTGCCAGTGGGACAGGCAGTCTTTCACCCCTCCACTTT.

The rearrangement links TRBV18 to TRBJ2-7; 9 bases map to TRBD1. From germline, CDR1 is KGHSH and CDR2 LQKENI. V was pared by 4 bases and J by 3 bases, with 4 bases of the junction left unmatched. The CDR3 is made up of 14 amino acids. This CDR3 reads CASSRDRDHYEQYF. The CDR3 DNA follows: TGTGCCAGCTCACGGGACAGGGACCACTACGAGCAGTACTTC.

The chain has TRBV27 and TRBJ2-7; D perhaps matches TRBD1 (6 bases). The CDR3 runs 15 residues. Between the trimmed V and J ends, which lost 5 bases and 4 bases, there was a span of 18 bases. Per the germline V gene, CDR1 is MNHEY and CDR2 is SMNVEV (reference sequence). The CDR3 protein is CASSPRQVDVYEQYF. DNA of the CDR3: TGTGCCAGCAGTCCTCGACAGGTTGATGTATACGAGCAGTACTTC.

The V and J genes are TRBV13 and TRBJ1-3; weak D call: TRBD1 (5 bases). Germline-derived CDR1 and CDR2 are PRHDT and FYEKMQ (reference sequence). The V and J ends lost 6 bases and 0 bases respectively, with 15 bases between them. The CDR3 spans 16 residues. In DNA form, the CDR3 reads TGTGCCAGCAGGCGTAACAGGTTATCCTCTGGAAACACCATATATTTT. This codes for CASRRNRLSSGNTIYF.

This sequence joins TRBV7-2 and TRBJ2-7; tentatively, D is TRBD1 (7 bases). Trimming took off 2 bases at V and 4 bases at J, with 15 bases between the two ends. There are 15 residues in the CDR3. Looked up from germline, CDR1 is SGHTA and CDR2 is FQGNSA. CDR3 DNA: TGTGCCAGCAGCTTACTGACAGGGAGGCTGTACGAGCAGTACTTC. It encodes CASSLLTGRLYEQYF.

The V call is TRBV5-1, the J call TRBJ2-2; D uncertain. V lost 2 bases and J 7 bases, leaving 9 bases between the germline ends. Germline V CDR1 and CDR2: SGHRS, YFSETQ. The length of the CDR3 is 13 residues. DNA for the CDR3: TGCGCCAGCAGCTTCGTTTCGAGCGGGGAGCTGTTTTTT. Protein sequence: CASSFVSSGELFF.

The rearrangement uses TRBV7-9 and TRBJ1-2; TRBD1 is a possible D gene (5 bases). The V gene lost 1 base and the J gene lost 3 bases, with 12 bases spanning the gap. The CDR3 is made up of 15 amino acids. Germline CDR1 is SEHNR and CDR2 is FQNEAQ (reference sequence). CDR3 DNA sequence: TGTGCCAGCAGCTTAGTGGGGGGTCCGCACTATGGCTACACCTTC. This translates into CASSLVGGPHYGYTF.

The V call is TRBV27, the J call TRBJ1-5; maybe TRBD1 (6 bases). The germline V gene encodes CDR1 MNHEY and CDR2 SMNVEV (reference sequence). The CDR3 length is 16 residues. The germline V and J ends were trimmed by 2 bases and 4 bases, with 15 bases remaining between them. CDR3 sequence: CASSLVGRGGNQPQHF. The DNA of the CDR3 is TGTGCCAGCAGTTTAGTCGGCAGGGGTGGGAATCAGCCCCAGCATTTT.